This TCR beta chain was sequenced during a study of shared T cell receptors in the human thymus. This clone occurred once. V dropped 0 bases and J dropped 1; count of bases not matched to a gene: 16. The CDR3 is 20 amino acids. Germline values: CDR1 LGHNA, CDR2 YNFKEQ. The protocol was immunoSEQ multiplex PCR, while the TCRdb copy is restricted to in-frame clones and leaves out a portion. The table lists about 730,000 clones, 70% to 90% of them singletons. Separately, the same data were catalogued under a study of human thymus T cells. That work contributes: Donation was from healthy Finnish infants who were having corrective surgery that addressed congenital heart defects. In corrective heart surgery, resections were taken, and these provided the thymus tissue. Highly overlapping thymic repertoires in unrelated individuals were reported by related research.

This receptor was identified in a girl under three years old with a congenital heart defect. The rearrangement joins TRBV4-2 to TRBJ2-3, with 7 bases matching TRBD2. The sample consisted of thymocytes. The CDR3 bases are TGTGCCAGCAGCCAAGATCGGCAAAGCGGGGTGGGTATAGGCACAGATACGCAGTATTTT. Its translation is CASSQDRQSGVGIGTDTQYF.